This TCR beta chain was profiled in a study of blood T cells in healthy people across ages. The CDR3 extends over 13 amino acids. The V gene lost 4 bases and the J gene lost 7 bases, with 11 bases spanning the gap. From germline, CDR1 is SEHNR and CDR2 FQNEAQ (reference sequence). The use of a sample-barcoded 5' primer and a J-beta primer mix characterized a second PCR of roughly 6 to 11 cycles. TCRdb re-analysed the 5' RACE reads in MiXCR, keeping a single row per CDR3 protein. The sample yields roughly 930,000 distinct CDR3 sequences, around 49% seen once. The sequence came from a man aged 25-45 years in good health. The sequencing sample was made of blood. The genes are TRBV7-9 and TRBJ1-5; D ambiguous. The CDR3 DNA sequence: TGTGCCAGCAGCTCCCCGACGGGACAGCCCCAGCATTTT. Protein product: CASSSPTGQPQHF.